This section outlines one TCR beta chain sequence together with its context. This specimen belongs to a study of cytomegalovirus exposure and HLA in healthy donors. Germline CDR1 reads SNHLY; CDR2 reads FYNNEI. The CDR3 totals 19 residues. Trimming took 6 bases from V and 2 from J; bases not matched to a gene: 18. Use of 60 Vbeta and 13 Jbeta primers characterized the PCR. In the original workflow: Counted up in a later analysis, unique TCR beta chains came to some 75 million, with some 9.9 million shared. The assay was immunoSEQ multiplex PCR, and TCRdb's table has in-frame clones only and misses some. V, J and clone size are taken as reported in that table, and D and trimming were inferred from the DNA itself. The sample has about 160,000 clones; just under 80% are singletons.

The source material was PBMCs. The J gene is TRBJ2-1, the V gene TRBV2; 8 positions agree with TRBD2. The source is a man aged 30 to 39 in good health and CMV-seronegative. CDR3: CASSTSGKSGGKTYNEQFF. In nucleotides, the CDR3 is TGTGCCAGCAGCACCAGCGGCAAAAGCGGGGGAAAAACCTACAATGAGCAGTTCTTC.